The subject of this entry is one TCR beta chain. What it binds is not known. This entry comes from a study of cytomegalovirus exposure and HLA in healthy donors. The overall study: Genetic ancestry analysis placed approximately 80% of the 300 to 400 donors that were genotyped in the Caucasian-associated cluster. General study points: With high specificity and sensitivity, the classifier reportedly diagnosed cytomegalovirus status.

This CDR3 has 16 residues. The ends lost 4 bases at V and 4 bases at J; junction bases unmatched: 6. The germline CDR1 and CDR2 sequences are SEHNR and FQNEAQ (reference sequence). This PCR relied on a set of 60 Vbeta primers and 13 Jbeta primers. Method: immunoSEQ multiplex PCR; TCRdb's copy keeps in-frame clones and lacks some. Among about 160,000 clones listed, approximately 77% were seen once. The chain couples TRBV7-9 to TRBJ2-3, with TRBD1 matching over 12 bases. The sample comprised PBMCs. The receptor was isolated from a man aged 45 to 65 in good health and CMV-seropositive. CDR3 protein: CASSSGTGGFADTQYF. As DNA, the CDR3 is TGTGCCAGCAGCTCCGGGACAGGGGGCTTCGCAGATACGCAGTATTTT. The full variable domain, its missing parts supplied by reference TRBV7-9 and TRBJ2-3, is DTGVSQNPRHKITKRGQNVTFRCDPISEHNRLYWYRQTLGQGPEFLTYFQNEAQLEKSRLLSDRFSAERPKGSFSTLEIQRTEQGDSAMYLCASSSGTGGFADTQYFGPGTRLTVL.